These 14 T cell receptor beta chains were sequenced from one sample in a study of cytomegalovirus exposure and HLA in healthy donors (dated by TCRdb to 2016 to 2017). Library preparation was by the immunoSEQ multiplex PCR assay. For the multiplex PCR, a mixture combining 60 forward primers for TCR Vbeta segments and 13 reverse primers for TCR Jbeta segments was used. TCRdb took this table from immuneACCESS and kept in-frame rearrangements with V and J called. Such tables lack part of the clones; where checked against another copy, unresolved V genes explain under half of the gap, and the rest is unexplained. The sample records under 100,000 clones, about 78% of which are singletons. Together, the top ten hold approximately 6% of the sample. The sample consisted of PBMCs. The receptors shown here come from a man aged 18 to 29 in good health and CMV-seropositive.

This clone was picked up a small number of times. The chain joins TRBV6-1 to TRBJ2-4; 7 positions match TRBD2. The CDR3 sequence is 13 residues long. V dropped 5 bases and J dropped 8; count of bases not matched to a gene: 6. The germline CDR1 and CDR2 sequences are MNHNS and SASEGT. The CDR3 region has the DNA TGTGCCAGCAGTCTTGGGGGGGGTGACATTCAGTACTTC. This codes for CASSLGGGDIQYF.

The chain links TRBV12-5 to TRBJ2-7; 13 bases line up with TRBD2. With V trimmed by 2 bases and J by 5 bases, 9 bases remained unmatched. This CDR3 comprises 17 residues. CDR1 is LGHNT and CDR2 is FRNRAP in the germline V gene. The CDR3 here is CASGLLGTSGIRNEQYF. In DNA form, the CDR3 reads TGTGCTAGTGGTTTGTTAGGGACTAGCGGGATACGAAACGAGCAGTACTTC.

A remark on this clone: A read error may produce the germline difference seen at one junction end. The chain couples TRBV6-5 to TRBJ1-1; 9 nucleotides line up with TRBD1. The CDR3 loop spans 14 amino acids. The V gene's germline CDR1 is MNHEY and CDR2 SVGAGI. CDR3 loop: CAGRLQGARAEAFF. The CDR3 coding sequence is TGTGCCGGCAGGCTACAGGGGGCGAGGGCTGAAGCTTTCTTT.

This clone was seen a handful of times. J is TRBJ2-7 and V is TRBV5-1; D perhaps matches TRBD1 (5 bases). V was trimmed by 4 bases and J by 3 bases, leaving 14 bases between them. This CDR3 has 14 residues. Germline-derived CDR1 and CDR2 are SGHRS and YFSETQ. DNA for the CDR3: TGCGCCAGCAGCCCTGGTGACAGAGACTACGAGCAGTACTTC. Its translation is CASSPGDRDYEQYF.

This clone has just a few counts. The chain recombines TRBV4-2 with TRBJ2-7; the D gene is possibly TRBD1 (6 bases). Germline V gene lookup returns CDR1 LGHNA and CDR2 YNFKEQ. This CDR3 is built from 15 residues. Trimming cost V 4 bases and J 3 bases, with 16 bases left between them. CDR3 region: CASSLGTLNSYEQYF. In DNA, the CDR3 is TGTGCCAGCAGCCTGGGGACATTAAATAGCTACGAGCAGTACTTC.

The chain carries TRBV5-1 and TRBJ2-1; TRBD2 matches at 7 bases. Germline loops: CDR1 SGHRS, CDR2 YFSETQ. This CDR3 comprises 14 residues. With V trimmed by 2 bases and J by 5 bases, 4 bases remained unmatched. The CDR3 is CASSFGTTNNEQFF. CDR3 nucleotides: TGCGCCAGCAGCTTCGGGACTACCAACAATGAGCAGTTCTTC.

CDR3 residues: CASSARYNTEAFF. For the CDR3, the DNA is TGCGCCAGCAGTGCCCGGTATAACACTGAAGCTTTCTTT. The genes are TRBV10-1 and TRBJ1-1; no firm D call. V was cut by 4 bases and J by 2 bases, with 8 bases left in between. CDR1 is WNHNN, CDR2 SYGVQD, per germline (reference sequence). This CDR3 has 13 amino acids.

The J gene is TRBJ2-7, the V gene TRBV10-2; no clear D gene. This CDR3 has 16 amino acids. Germline V CDR1 and CDR2: WSHSY, SAAADI. Trimming cost V 3 bases and J 0 bases, with 15 bases left between them. The CDR3 sequence: CASSDLSAVSSYEQYF. Here the CDR3 DNA reads TGCGCCAGCAGTGACCTCTCCGCCGTGAGCTCCTACGAGCAGTACTTC.

This clone was observed a few times. This chain uses TRBV28 with TRBJ2-1, with 15 nucleotides matching TRBD2. This CDR3 comprises 17 residues. V shed 0 bases, J shed 8 bases, and the junction held 5 bases outside the gene matches. Germline V gives CDR1 MDHEN, CDR2 SYDVKM. CDR3 sequence reads: CASSLWVGTSGGYEQFF. The CDR3 DNA is TGTGCCAGCAGTTTATGGGTGGGGACTAGCGGGGGGTATGAGCAGTTCTTC.

This clone was seen a few times. The V gene is TRBV5-6, the J gene TRBJ1-2; D call uncertain. The CDR3 totals 13 residues. Trimming shortened V by 2 bases and J by 4 bases, and 9 bases separated the two germline ends. The germline V gene has CDR1 SGHDT and CDR2 YYEEEE. CDR3 nucleotides: TGTGCCAGCAGCTTTGGGAGGTCCTATGGCTACACCTTC. This encodes CASSFGRSYGYTF.

This chain connects TRBV15 to TRBJ2-1; D might be TRBD2 (6 bases). The V end lost 5 bases, the J end lost 10 bases, and 21 bases lay between the germline ends. The CDR3 is 15 residues long. Germline CDR1 and CDR2: LNHNV and YYDKDF (reference sequence). CDR3 bases: TGTGCCACCAGCGTCCGGGCGGGATCGATTGGGGAGCAGTTCTTC. Protein sequence: CATSVRAGSIGEQFF. Full variable domain (outside the CDR3, taken from reference TRBV15 and TRBJ2-1): DAMVIQNPRYQVTQFGKPVTLSCSQTLNHNVMYWYQQKSSQAPKLLFHYYDKDFNNEADTPDNFQSRRPNTSFCFLDIRSPGLGDTAMYLCATSVRAGSIGEQFFGPGTRLTVL.

Regarding this clone: The missing conserved phenylalanine or tryptophan at the end of this CDR3 makes a read error likely. The chain links TRBV6-1 to TRBJ1-5, with 7 positions matching TRBD1. Germline assignment: CDR1 MNHNS and CDR2 SASEGT. The CDR3 has 14 amino acids. The ends lost 6 bases at V and 0 bases at J; junction bases unmatched: 2. The CDR3 loop is CASRGTASNQPQHV. In DNA, the CDR3 is TGTGCCAGCAGGGGGACAGCTAGCAATCAGCCCCAGCATGTT.

The rearrangement links TRBV5-4 to TRBJ2-7; 7 bases are a match to TRBD1. The CDR3 sequence is 13 residues long. Trimming at V came to 4 bases and at J to 5 bases, leaving 6 bases not matched to a gene. CDR1 SGHNT and CDR2 YYREEE come from the germline V gene (reference sequence). CDR3 sequence (DNA): TGTGCCAGCAGCCCACGAGGACAGGACGAGCAGTACTTC. As protein: CASSPRGQDEQYF.

As DNA, the CDR3 is TGCAGTGCGCCACTCAAGACCCAGCATTTT. Translation: CSAPLKTQHF. V usage is TRBV20-1 and J usage is TRBJ1-5; no clear D gene. Germline CDR1 and CDR2: DFQATT and SNEGSKA (reference sequence). V was clipped by 6 bases and J by 11 bases, with 11 bases between them. There are 10 residues in the CDR3.